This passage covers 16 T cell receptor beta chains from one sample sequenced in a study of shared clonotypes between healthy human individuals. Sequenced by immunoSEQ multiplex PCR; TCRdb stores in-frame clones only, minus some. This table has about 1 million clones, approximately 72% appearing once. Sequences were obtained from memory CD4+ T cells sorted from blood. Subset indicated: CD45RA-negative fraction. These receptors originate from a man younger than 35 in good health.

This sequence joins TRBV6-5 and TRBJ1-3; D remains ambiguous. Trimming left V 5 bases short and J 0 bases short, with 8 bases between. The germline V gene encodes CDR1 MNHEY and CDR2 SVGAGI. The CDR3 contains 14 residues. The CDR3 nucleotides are TGTGCCAGCAGTCGCCTCGGCTCTGGAAACACCATATATTTT. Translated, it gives CASSRLGSGNTIYF.

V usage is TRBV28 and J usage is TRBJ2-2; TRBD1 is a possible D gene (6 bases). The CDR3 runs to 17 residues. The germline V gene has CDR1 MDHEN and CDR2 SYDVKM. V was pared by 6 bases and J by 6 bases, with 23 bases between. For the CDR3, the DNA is TGTGCCAGCAGCTATAGGGGGTACACGACGCTGGCCGGGGAGCTGTTTTTT. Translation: CASSYRGYTTLAGELFF.

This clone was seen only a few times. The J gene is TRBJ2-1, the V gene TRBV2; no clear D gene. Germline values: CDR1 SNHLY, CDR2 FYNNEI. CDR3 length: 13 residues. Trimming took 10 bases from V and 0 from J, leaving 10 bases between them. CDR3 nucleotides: TGTGCCATTCCGGGTGCCTCCTACAATGAGCAGTTCTTC. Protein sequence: CAIPGASYNEQFF.

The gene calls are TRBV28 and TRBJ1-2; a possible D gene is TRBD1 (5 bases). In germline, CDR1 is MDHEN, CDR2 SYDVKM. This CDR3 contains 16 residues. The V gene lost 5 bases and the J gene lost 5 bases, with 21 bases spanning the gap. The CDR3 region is CASSRISSQGSYGYTF. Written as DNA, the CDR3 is TGTGCCAGCAGTCGGATCTCTTCCCAGGGAAGTTATGGCTACACCTTC.

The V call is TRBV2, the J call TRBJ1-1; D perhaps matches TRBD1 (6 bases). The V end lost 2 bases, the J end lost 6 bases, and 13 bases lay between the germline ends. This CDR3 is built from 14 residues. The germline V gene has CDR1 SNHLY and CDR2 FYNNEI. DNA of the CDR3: TGTGCCAGCAGTGAACAGGGGAAGGGGGCTGAAGCTTTCTTT. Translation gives CASSEQGKGAEAFF.

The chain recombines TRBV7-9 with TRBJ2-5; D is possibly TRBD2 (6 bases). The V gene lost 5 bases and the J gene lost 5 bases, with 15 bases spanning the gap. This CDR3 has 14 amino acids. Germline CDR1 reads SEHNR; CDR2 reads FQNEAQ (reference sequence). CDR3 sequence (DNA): TGTGCCAGCAGCCGCGGTCCGGGGAGGGAGACCCAGTACTTC. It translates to CASSRGPGRETQYF.

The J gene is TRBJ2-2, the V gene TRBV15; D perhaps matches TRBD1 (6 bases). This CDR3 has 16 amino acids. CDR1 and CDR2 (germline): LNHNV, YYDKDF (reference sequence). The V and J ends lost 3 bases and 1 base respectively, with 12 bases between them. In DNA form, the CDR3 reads TGTGCCACCAGCAGGATAGGACAGATGAACACCGGGGAGCTGTTTTTT. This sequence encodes CATSRIGQMNTGELFF. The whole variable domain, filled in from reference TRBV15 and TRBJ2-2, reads DAMVIQNPRYQVTQFGKPVTLSCSQTLNHNVMYWYQQKSSQAPKLLFHYYDKDFNNEADTPDNFQSRRPNTSFCFLDIRSPGLGDTAMYLCATSRIGQMNTGELFFGEGSRLTVL.

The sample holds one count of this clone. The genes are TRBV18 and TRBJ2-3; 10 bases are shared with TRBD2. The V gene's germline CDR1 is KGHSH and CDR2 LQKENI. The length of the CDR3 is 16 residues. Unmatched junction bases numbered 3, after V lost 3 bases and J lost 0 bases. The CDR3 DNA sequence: TGTGCCAGCTCACCGGCTAGCGGGGGCAGCACAGATACGCAGTATTTT. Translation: CASSPASGGSTDTQYF.

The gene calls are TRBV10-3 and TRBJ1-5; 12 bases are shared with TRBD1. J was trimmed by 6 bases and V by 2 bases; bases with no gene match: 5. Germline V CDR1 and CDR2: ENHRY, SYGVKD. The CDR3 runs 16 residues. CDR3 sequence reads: CAISERDRGPGQPQHF. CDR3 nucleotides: TGTGCCATCAGTGAGAGGGACAGGGGGCCGGGTCAGCCCCAGCATTTT.

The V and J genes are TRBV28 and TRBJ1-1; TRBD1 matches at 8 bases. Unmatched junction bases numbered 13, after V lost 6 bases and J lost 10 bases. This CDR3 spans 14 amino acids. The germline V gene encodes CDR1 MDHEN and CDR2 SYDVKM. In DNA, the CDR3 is TGTGCCAGCAGCTCGCAAACGGACAGGGAGGTAGCTTTCTTT. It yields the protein CASSSQTDREVAFF.

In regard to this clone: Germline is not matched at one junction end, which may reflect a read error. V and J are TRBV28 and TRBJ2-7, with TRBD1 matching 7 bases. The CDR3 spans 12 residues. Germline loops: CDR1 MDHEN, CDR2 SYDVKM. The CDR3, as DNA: TGTGCCAGCAGTCCGGGGTCGGGGACAGCCATCTTC. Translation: CASSPGSGTAIF.

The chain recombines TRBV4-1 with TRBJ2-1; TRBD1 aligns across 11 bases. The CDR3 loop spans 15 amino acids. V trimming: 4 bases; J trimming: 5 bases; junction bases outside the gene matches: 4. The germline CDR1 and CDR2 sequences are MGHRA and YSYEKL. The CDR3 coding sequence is TGCGCCAGCAGCCGCGGGACAGGGGGTAACAATGAGCAGTTCTTC. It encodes CASSRGTGGNNEQFF.

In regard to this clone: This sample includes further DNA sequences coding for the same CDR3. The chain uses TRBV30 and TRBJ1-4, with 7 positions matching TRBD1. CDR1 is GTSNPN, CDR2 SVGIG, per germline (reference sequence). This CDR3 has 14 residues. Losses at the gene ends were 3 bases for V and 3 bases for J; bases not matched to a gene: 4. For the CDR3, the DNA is TGTGCCTGGAGACGACAGGGTGCTAATGAAAAACTGTTTTTT. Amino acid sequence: CAWRRQGANEKLFF. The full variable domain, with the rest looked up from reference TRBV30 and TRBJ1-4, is SQTIHQWPATLVQPVGSPLSLECTVEGTSNPNLYWYRQAAGRGLQLLFYSVGIGQISSEVPQNLSASRPQDRQFILSSKKLLLSDSGFYLCAWRRQGANEKLFFGSGTQLSVL.

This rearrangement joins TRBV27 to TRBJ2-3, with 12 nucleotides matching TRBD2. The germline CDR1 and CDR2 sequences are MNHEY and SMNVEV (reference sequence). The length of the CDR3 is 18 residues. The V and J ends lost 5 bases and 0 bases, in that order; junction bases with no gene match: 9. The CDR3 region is CASSPRLAGEISTDTQYF. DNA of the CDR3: TGTGCCAGCAGTCCAAGACTAGCGGGAGAGATTAGCACAGATACGCAGTATTTT.

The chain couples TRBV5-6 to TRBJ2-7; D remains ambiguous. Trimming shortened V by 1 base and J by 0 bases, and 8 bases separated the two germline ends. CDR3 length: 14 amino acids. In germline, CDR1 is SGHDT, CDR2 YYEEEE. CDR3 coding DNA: TGTGCCAGCAGCTTGCTCGGATACTCCTACGAGCAGTACTTC. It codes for CASSLLGYSYEQYF. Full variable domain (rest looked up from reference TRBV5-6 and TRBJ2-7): DAGVTQSPTHLIKTRGQQVTLRCSPKSGHDTVSWYQQALGQGPQFIFQYYEEEERQRGNFPDRFSGHQFPNYSSELNVNALLLGDSALYLCASSLLGYSYEQYFGPGTRLTVT.

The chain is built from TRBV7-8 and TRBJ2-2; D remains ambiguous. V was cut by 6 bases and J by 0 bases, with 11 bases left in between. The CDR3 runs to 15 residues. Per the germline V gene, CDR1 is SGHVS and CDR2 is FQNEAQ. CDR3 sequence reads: CASSFGGPNTGELFF. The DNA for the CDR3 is TGTGCCAGCAGTTTTGGTGGCCCGAACACCGGGGAGCTGTTTTTT.